This paragraph covers one T cell receptor (beta chain) sequence. Its antigen is as yet unknown. The record originates from a study of beta chain features in type 1 diabetes. Study-level findings and limits: All four CD4+ subsets of Type 1 diabetes patients contained TCRB CDR3s that were moderately but significantly shorter. Type 1 diabetes patients showed fewer insertions and more deletions at VDJ junctions.

Germline assignment: CDR1 SGHTA and CDR2 FQGTGA. Trimming removed 2 bases from V and 3 bases from J, with 10 bases in between. The CDR3 covers 14 residues. Using CD45RO/CCR7/CD25/CD127/CD95/CD27, CD4+ naive, central memory, regulatory and stem cell-like memory cells were sorted. Post-sort purity exceeded 95% for all sorted populations. Expressed TCRB transcripts were sequenced, since all the RNA that had been isolated was reverse transcribed. Clones were read by immunoSEQ multiplex PCR, and TCRdb kept only the in-frame ones, dropping some. The data hold about 390,000 clones, with around 10% observed a single time.

This sequence originates from a man younger than 45 with type 1 diabetes. This chain joins TRBV7-3 and TRBJ1-1; D might be TRBD1 (5 bases). The sample comprised central memory CD4+ T cells from blood. CDR3 in amino acids: CASSLGGRDTEAFF. The CDR3 DNA follows: TGTGCCAGCAGCTTAGGGGGTCGGGACACTGAAGCTTTCTTT.